This T cell receptor (beta chain) was found in a study of T cell responses to AZD1222 COVID-19 vaccine (dated by TCRdb to the early 2020s). Notes on the research overall: Because spike-specific TCR depth and breadth did not differ between the two schedules, AZD1222 recipients who got a second dose at roughly 4 weeks were pooled with those who got a second dose at roughly 12 weeks. TCR sequencing covered fewer than 250 trial participants: approximately 200 given two doses of AZD1222 and approximately 26 given two doses of MenACWY control vaccine. Trial participants were enrolled into age subgroups of 18-55, 56-69 and 70-plus years, which contained around 150, 28 and 57 TCR-sequenced participants, respectively. The research as a whole found: Participants were mostly white British and included more females than males, and it was suggested by the authors that clonal diversity may have been underestimated. The whole spike protein was spanned by vaccine-associated CD4 TCRs, and dominant responses were seen in regions 160-218 and 743-854. In the small 56-69-year group, the increase in depth fell short of significance, most likely because of low power. Epitopes outside the regions mutated in the B.1.351 and B.1.1.7 variants were reportedly recognized by nearly half of the unique spike-specific TCRs. Conclusions about previously exposed vaccinees were limited because only a handful of AZD1222 recipients were SARS-CoV-2 seropositive at baseline. After two AZD1222 doses, spike-specific TCR breadth and depth were significantly higher than at day 0 and than in MenACWY recipients. No day 14 peak-response samples were available, so repertoires were characterized only after the peak T cell response.

As for this clone: What this receptor recognizes is not known. Per-base qualities were not stored, and no clone one base away is much larger.

The CDR3 regions of human TCRbeta chains were analyzed by immunosequencing. In the source study's methods: Repertoire TCRs were checked for matches against a reference library of SARS-CoV-2-specific TCRs that had been generated using the MIRA antigen-specificity platform. Breadth was defined as the fraction of unique TCRs that were SARS-CoV-2-associated, and depth was defined as the fraction of total T cells that were SARS-CoV-2-associated. Each spike-specific TCR was assigned to its reactive spike region and to a CD4 or CD8 class using the MIRA data. Log10-transformed breadth and depth values were compared by one-way ANOVA with Sidak's multiple comparisons tests. TCRdb re-hosts the immuneACCESS table, in-frame sequences only. Its copies lack some clones; in the studies checked, an unresolved V gene accounts for under half of them, and the cause for the rest is not known. V and J calls and clone size are as listed in that table; D and trimming were resolved from the DNA. The sample profile shows roughly 150,000 clones; 75% to 95% of them were found once. Of the sample, over 1.5% is held by the ten largest clones.

The label giving this sample's time point can be read as: baseline before first vaccination. Vaccinee samples came from UK trials COV001 and COV002, including a single-blind randomized controlled phase 2/3 trial of AZD1222 (ChAdOx1 nCoV-19) in healthy adults. For TCRbeta chain sequencing, PBMC samples from trial participants were taken at day 0 and at day 28 after the second dose. Counted from cysteine to phenylalanine, this CDR3 has 14 amino acids. CDR3 DNA is the only sequence kept; it has 42 bases, read in frame from the first base. A distance of 12 bases separates the germline ends of V and J, which lose 5 bases and 4 bases respectively. The germline V gene (reference sequence) sets CDR1 to MNHEY and CDR2 to SMNVEV.

The chain links TRBV27 with TRBJ1-5; TRBD1 could be the D gene, as 5 bases match. The source is an adult in good health. The sequenced sample was peripheral blood, obtained on day 0 of AZD1222 vaccination. The CDR3 in this case is CASSPYGANQPQHF. The DNA reads TGTGCCAGCAGTCCTTATGGGGCTAATCAGCCCCAGCATTTT.